A single sample gave rise to the 18 T cell receptor beta chains below, sequenced in a study of tumor-infiltrating lymphocytes in localized non-small cell lung cancer. Some clones are missing from TCRdb's copy, which holds only in-frame ones; the method was immunoSEQ multiplex PCR. This sample has more than 7,000 clones, with approximately 70% found just once. Sequencing used uninvolved lung tissue not adjacent to the tumor. These receptors all come from a human donor with non-small cell lung cancer.

This clone was observed once. A junction end diverges from the germline sequence, so it may reflect a read error. The genes are TRBV16 and TRBJ2-3, with 12 bases lining up with TRBD2. There are 16 residues in the CDR3. Germline V lookup: CDR1 KGHSY, CDR2 FQNENV. The CDR3 sequence: CASSPQTSGSTDTQYF. CDR3 nucleotide sequence: TGTGCCAGCAGCCCTCAGACTAGCGGGAGCACAGATACGCAATATTTT. The full variable domain, rest sourced from reference TRBV16 and TRBJ2-3, is GEEVAQTPKHLVRGEGQKAKLYCAPIKGHSYVFWYQQVLKNEFKFLISFQNENVFDETGMPKERFSAKCLPNSPCSLEIQATKLEDSAVYFCASSPQTSGSTDTQYFGPGTRLTVL.

The chain has TRBV5-1 and TRBJ2-2; 10 bases align to TRBD1. Trimming cost V 4 bases and J 4 bases; bases outside gene matches: 13. Germline CDR1 reads SGHRS; CDR2 reads YFSETQ. The CDR3 runs to 18 residues. CDR3 in amino acids: CASSLQPFGTGVTGELFF. The CDR3 nucleotides are TGCGCCAGCAGCCTCCAACCGTTCGGGACAGGGGTCACCGGGGAGCTGTTTTTT.

The chain links TRBV27 to TRBJ2-1, with no clear D. Per germline, CDR1 MNHEY and CDR2 SMNVEV (reference sequence). This CDR3 region has 13 residues. The V end lost 6 bases, the J end lost 4 bases, and 10 bases lay between the germline ends. The CDR3 bases are TGTGCCAGCAGCCAAGACACATACAATGAGCAGTTCTTC. This translates into CASSQDTYNEQFF.

V and J are TRBV4-1 and TRBJ2-7; TRBD2 matches at 8 bases. CDR3 length: 16 residues. CDR1 is MGHRA and CDR2 is YSYEKL in the germline V gene. J gave up 3 bases and V 4 bases, and 11 bases lay outside the gene matches. The CDR3 loop is CASSPLGSSGIYEQYF. The CDR3 nucleotides are TGCGCCAGCAGCCCCCTTGGGAGTAGCGGGATCTACGAGCAGTACTTC.

This chain uses TRBV4-2 with TRBJ2-2; TRBD2 matches 8 bases. CDR1 and CDR2 from the germline V gene are LGHNA and YNFKEQ. The CDR3 is 15 amino acids. The junction had 9 bases not matched to a gene; V was cut back by 11 bases and J by 1 base. The CDR3 coding sequence is TGTGCCGGGGCCTCGGGGGGGGTGAACACCGGGGAGCTGTTTTTT. It codes for CAGASGGVNTGELFF.

The V and J genes are TRBV28 and TRBJ1-5, with D possibly TRBD1 on 5 matching bases. Trimming removed 10 bases from V and 7 bases from J, with 23 bases in between. CDR1 is MDHEN and CDR2 is SYDVKM in the germline V gene. This CDR3 comprises 15 residues. Written as DNA, the CDR3 is TGTGCCACGGTACCGGGTGGCAGGGTACAGCAGCCCCAGCATTTT. Protein product: CATVPGGRVQQPQHF.

This clone was seen a handful of times. V and J are TRBV7-2 and TRBJ2-5, with 9 nucleotides matching TRBD1. The trim removed 3 bases at V and 5 bases at J, leaving 4 bases unmatched. The CDR3 totals 14 residues. CDR1 is SGHTA, CDR2 FQGNSA, per germline. The CDR3 sequence is CASSFTGGEETQYF. The CDR3 nucleotides are TGTGCCAGCAGCTTCACAGGGGGCGAGGAGACCCAGTACTTC.

As DNA, the CDR3 is TGTGCCAGCAGCGTAGTCCCGTCAGATACGCAGTATTTT. Amino acids: CASSVVPSDTQYF. The rearrangement uses TRBV9 and TRBJ2-3, with D unresolved. Trimming took off 0 bases at V and 4 bases at J, with 6 bases between the two ends. Germline CDR1 reads SGDLS; CDR2 reads YYNGEE. CDR3 length equals 13 residues.

A note on this clone: Sequence at one end of the junction differs from germline and may be a read error. The chain carries TRBV5-5 and TRBJ2-3, with D tentatively TRBD1 or TRBD2 (5 bases each). Germline V CDR1 and CDR2: SGHKS, YYEKEE (reference sequence). The CDR3 is 17 residues long. DNA for the CDR3: TGCGCCAGCAGCCAAGGGATCCCCGGGACCACCACAGATACGCAGTATTTT. It encodes CASSQGIPGTTTDTQYF. Complete variable domain (other parts from reference TRBV5-5 and TRBJ2-3): DAGVTQSPTHLIKTRGQQVTLRCSPISGHKSVSWYQQVLGQGPQFIFQYYEKEERGRGNFPDRFSARQFPNYSSELNVNALLLGDSALYLCASSQGIPGTTTDTQYFGPGTRLTVL.

This chain connects TRBV23-1 to TRBJ2-7; 8 nucleotides match TRBD1. TRBV23-1 is an ORF; its function is uncertain. This CDR3 spans 15 amino acids. J gave up 6 bases and V 2 bases, and 9 bases lay outside the gene matches. The CDR3 region is CASSQATGVRGEQYF. The DNA for the CDR3 is TGCGCCAGCAGTCAAGCGACAGGGGTGAGAGGCGAGCAGTACTTC.

This chain uses TRBV30 with TRBJ2-7; D is possibly TRBD1 (5 bases). With 7 bases removed from V and 3 bases from J, the gap between germline ends came to 13 bases. This CDR3 has 12 residues. Germline lookup yields CDR1 GTSNPN and CDR2 SVGIG (reference sequence). The CDR3 nucleotides read TGTGCCTCCCGGAAAGACAGCTACGAGCAGTACTTC. The encoded protein is CASRKDSYEQYF. The full variable domain, in which reference TRBV30 and TRBJ2-7 provide the parts outside the CDR3, is SQTIHQWPATLVQPVGSPLSLECTVEGTSNPNLYWYRQAAGRGLQLLFYSVGIGQISSEVPQNLSASRPQDRQFILSSKKLLLSDSGFYLCASRKDSYEQYFGPGTRLTVT.

The gene calls are TRBV5-4 and TRBJ1-2, with D maybe TRBD1 (6 bases). CDR1 and CDR2 from the germline V gene are SGHNT and YYREEE (reference sequence). This CDR3 spans 13 amino acids. Trimming pared 5 bases from V and 9 bases from J, leaving 17 bases between. The CDR3 reads CASRTGGGRSYTF. CDR3 nucleotides: TGTGCCAGCAGGACGGGTGGGGGCAGGAGCTACACCTTC.

The rearrangement joins TRBV20-1 to TRBJ1-1; D call uncertain. The CDR3 is 11 residues long. CDR1 is DFQATT, CDR2 SNEGSKA, per germline (reference sequence). The CDR3 bases are TGCAGCCCCCTTAGGCGCCCGGAAGCTTTCTTT. Translation gives CSPLRRPEAFF.

This chain uses TRBV9 with TRBJ1-4; D may be TRBD1 (5 bases). CDR1 is SGDLS, CDR2 YYNGEE, per germline. Trimming removed 3 bases from V and 3 bases from J, with 12 bases in between. The CDR3 covers 15 residues. The CDR3 spells CASSGSGTANEKLFF. In DNA form, the CDR3 reads TGTGCCAGCAGCGGCTCAGGGACCGCTAATGAAAAACTGTTTTTT.

The chain carries TRBV28 and TRBJ1-5, with D unresolved. Trimming took off 5 bases at V and 6 bases at J, with 11 bases between the two ends. The CDR3 spans 13 residues. Looked up from germline, CDR1 is MDHEN and CDR2 is SYDVKM. The CDR3 loop is CASSTGVGQPQHF. CDR3 DNA sequence: TGTGCCAGCAGTACCGGGGTTGGTCAGCCCCAGCATTTT.

Notes on this clone: The junction departs from the called germline gene at one end, perhaps through a read error. The V and J genes are TRBV5-1 and TRBJ2-1; D perhaps matches TRBD1 (5 bases). The CDR3 has 14 residues. CDR1 and CDR2 from the germline V gene are SGHRS and YFSETQ. This CDR3 reads CASSLSQGWNEQFF. The CDR3 nucleotides read TGTGCCAGCAGCTTAAGTCAGGGTTGGAATGAGCAGTTCTTC.

The chain combines TRBV19 with TRBJ2-5, with D perhaps TRBD1 (5 bases). The V gene lost 8 bases and the J gene lost 5 bases, with 9 bases spanning the gap. CDR1 and CDR2 (germline): LNHDA, SQIVND (reference sequence). The CDR3 is 11 amino acids. The CDR3: CASGAGETQYF. For the CDR3, the DNA is TGTGCCAGTGGGGCCGGGGAGACCCAGTACTTC.

CDR3 amino acids: CASSQDPGLLGGELFF. The CDR3 nucleotides are TGCGCCAGCAGCCAAGACCCGGGTCTATTGGGCGGGGAGCTGTTTTTT. This chain joins TRBV4-3 and TRBJ2-2; D not resolved. The CDR3 is made up of 16 amino acids. The V end was cut by 0 bases, the J end by 7 bases, with 15 bases between. CDR1 is LGHNA, CDR2 YSLEER, per germline.